This TCR beta chain was obtained from a study of OX40 agonist ivuxolimab in advanced cancers. Looking at the study overall: Ivuxolimab, which targeted the costimulatory receptor OX40 (CD134), was an agonistic, fully human IgG2 monoclonal antibody. Intravenous ivuxolimab was administered to patients every 2 weeks at six dose levels: 0.01, 0.1, 0.3, 1.5, 3 and 10 mg/kg. Of the approximately 50 dose-escalation patients, hepatocellular carcinoma was present in about 20, melanoma in approximately 15, renal cell carcinoma in 9 and head and neck cancer in 9. In the dose-escalation cohort, approximately 82% of patients were male, and the mean age was around 60 years with a range of roughly 20 to 80. Patients were allowed to have had prior anti-PD-1, anti-PD-L1 or anti-CTLA-4 therapy, and around 41% of the dose-escalation patients had previously received checkpoint inhibitors. Partial responses were achieved by three dose-escalation patients, of whom one had hepatocellular carcinoma and two had cutaneous melanoma. The point of sequencing TCRbeta in the periphery was to test whether ivuxolimab changed TCR sequence diversity and drove clonal T-cell expansion. The paper describes the monotherapy dose-escalation part (N of about 52 patients) of the phase I trial of ivuxolimab. Broader findings and caveats from the paper: Low levels of normalized T-cell clonal expansion were also seen in some patients who did not respond. After ivuxolimab, expanded clones were on average more numerous among CD8+ T cells than among CD4+ T cells. At doses of 0.1 to 3.0 mg/kg, clonal expansion of both CD4+ and CD8+ blood T cells was observed from baseline to week 6. Partial responders in the 0.1-3.0 mg/kg groups had among the lowest normalized peripheral clonal expansion, especially among CD8+ T cells. Antigen specificity was not determined for the clonally expanded peripheral T cells.

In the case of this clone: No antigen is known for it. No much larger clonotype is one base removed from it; base qualities were not supplied.

Patients with a history of autoimmune disease or receiving systemic immunosuppression were excluded from the trial. In every dose cohort, peripheral blood was drawn for TCR sequencing at baseline, cycle 4 day 1, and cycle 7 day 1. The samples were drawn from a first-in-human, open-label, multicenter phase I dose-escalation trial of ivuxolimab. Adults with locally advanced or metastatic melanoma, renal cell carcinoma, hepatocellular carcinoma or head and neck squamous cell carcinoma were enrolled in the trial. CD4+ and CD8+ T cells were sorted separately from peripheral blood before TCR sequencing. The CDR3 sequence holds 13 residues, the cysteine and phenylalanine included. This entry keeps only the CDR3 DNA: 39 bases, framed from base 1. Cut back by 2 bases and 2 bases, the V and J ends lie 7 bases apart. CDR1 and CDR2 are drawn from the germline V gene: SGHAT, FQNNGV. Genomic DNA was extracted from sorted cells for sequencing of the TCRbeta CDR3 region. The immunoSEQ Assay was used for sequencing of TCRbeta CDR3 regions. TCRdb took this table from immuneACCESS and kept in-frame rearrangements with V and J called. Such tables lack part of the clones; where checked against another copy, unresolved V genes explain under half of the gap, and the rest is unexplained. The sample has about 69,000 clones on record, nearly 90% of them singletons. The biggest ten clones account for roughly a tenth of the sample.

The material was CD4+ or CD8+ T cells sorted from blood, obtained in a trial of the OX40 agonist ivuxolimab. The receptor was isolated from an adult with an advanced solid tumor such as melanoma, head and neck, liver or kidney cancer. The rearrangement joined TRBV11-2 to TRBJ2-7; the D gene is not confidently resolved. CDR3 sequence: CASSLKGTYEQYF. The DNA sequence is given as TGTGCCAGCAGCTTAAAAGGGACCTACGAGCAGTACTTC.